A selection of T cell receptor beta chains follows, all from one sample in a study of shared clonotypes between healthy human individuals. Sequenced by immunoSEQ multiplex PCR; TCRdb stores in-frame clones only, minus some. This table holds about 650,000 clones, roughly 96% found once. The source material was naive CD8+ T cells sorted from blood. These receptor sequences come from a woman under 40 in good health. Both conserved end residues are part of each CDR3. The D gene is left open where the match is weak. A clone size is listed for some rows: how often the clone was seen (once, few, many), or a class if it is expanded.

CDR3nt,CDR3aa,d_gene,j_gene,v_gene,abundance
TGTGCCAGCAGCATTACAGGGGACACTGAAGCTTTCTTT,CASSITGDTEAFF,TRBD1,TRBJ1-1,TRBV6-5,-
TGTGCCAGCAGTTTAAGAAGTCCGGAGGGGTATAATGAAAAACTGTTTTTT,CASSLRSPEGYNEKLFF,-,TRBJ1-4,TRBV28,-
TGTGCCAGCAGTTACACAGGGGGGAGCACTGAAGCTTTCTTT,CASSYTGGSTEAFF,TRBD1,TRBJ1-1,TRBV27,-
TGTGCCAGCAGCGGAGGACAGTACTACAATGAGCAGTTCTTC,CASSGGQYYNEQFF,-,TRBJ2-1,TRBV9,once
TGTGCCAGCATCGGGGGGACCTACGAGCAGTACTTC,CASIGGTYEQYF,TRBD2,TRBJ2-7,TRBV28,-
TGTGCCAGCAGCGTAGCAACAGGGCTGGTAGGGAATGAGCAGTTCTTC,CASSVATGLVGNEQFF,-,TRBJ2-1,TRBV9,-
TGTGCCAGCAATGTGATGAACACCGGGGAGCTGTTTTTT,CASNVMNTGELFF,-,TRBJ2-2,TRBV2,-
TGTGCCAGCAGCTCATTCCCTGAAGCTTTCTTT,CASSSFPEAFF,-,TRBJ1-1,TRBV5-5,-
TGTGCCAGCAGCTTAGCCGCCGGGACTAGCGTAACCACAGATACGCAGTATTTT,CASSLAAGTSVTTDTQYF,TRBD2,TRBJ2-3,TRBV11-2,-
TGTGCCAGCAGTTTACGGGGAGACAGCTACGAGCAGTACTTC,CASSLRGDSYEQYF,-,TRBJ2-7,TRBV27,-
TGTGCCAGCAGTTCGGGACTTCCTTCCCTCTACGAGCAGTACTTC,CASSSGLPSLYEQYF,-,TRBJ2-7,TRBV27,-
TGTGCCAGCAGCGACGCGTCGGACAGGGACACTGAAGCTTTCTTT,CASSDASDRDTEAFF,TRBD1,TRBJ1-1,TRBV9,-
TGTGCCAGCAGCGTAGACGAGGGAAACACCATATATTTT,CASSVDEGNTIYF,-,TRBJ1-3,TRBV9,-
TGTGCCAGCAGATCTGGACACCGCTACGAGCAGTACTTC,CASRSGHRYEQYF,-,TRBJ2-7,TRBV28,-
TGTGCCAGCAGCTCTCGGACAGATAATGAAAAACTGTTTTTT,CASSSRTDNEKLFF,-,TRBJ1-4,TRBV9,-
TGTGCCAGTAGTCCGGAGTCAGGTTCCTACGAGCAGTACTTC,CASSPESGSYEQYF,-,TRBJ2-7,TRBV19,-
TGTGCCAGCAGCCCGGGGGACAGAGTTCACACTGAAGCTTTCTTT,CASSPGDRVHTEAFF,TRBD1,TRBJ1-1,TRBV7-9,-
TGTGCCAGCAGCTATGGCGTGGGGACAGGGGTCGAGCAGTACTTC,CASSYGVGTGVEQYF,TRBD1,TRBJ2-7,TRBV13,once
TGTGCCAGCAGTCAGTCCCCACAGGTTCTAGCCAAAAACATTCAGTACTTC,CASSQSPQVLAKNIQYF,-,TRBJ2-4,TRBV13,-
TGTGCCAGCTCACCACCGGGTTACACTGAAGCTTTCTTT,CASSPPGYTEAFF,-,TRBJ1-1,TRBV18,once
TGTGCCAGCAGTTTCTCCGAGGCGACTAATGAAAAACTGTTTTTT,CASSFSEATNEKLFF,-,TRBJ1-4,TRBV28,-
TGTGCCAGCAGCCCAGACGTTCCCAGTCCTCGGGACAGCGGAGTAAATGGCTACACCTTC,CASSPDVPSPRDSGVNGYTF,TRBD1,TRBJ1-2,TRBV28,-
TGTGCCAGCAGCCCCCGGGACAGGGTACACAATGAGCAGTTCTTC,CASSPRDRVHNEQFF,TRBD1,TRBJ2-1,TRBV7-6,-
TGTGCCAGCAGCTTAGTAGAACTAGCCAAAAACATTCAGTACTTC,CASSLVELAKNIQYF,-,TRBJ2-4,TRBV7-9,once
TGCGCCAGCAGCTTGGGCGGCGGGATTGGCACAGATACGCAGTATTTT,CASSLGGGIGTDTQYF,-,TRBJ2-3,TRBV5-1,-
TGTGCCAGCAGCTTACAAGCGGGAGGATATGATGAGCAGTTCTTC,CASSLQAGGYDEQFF,TRBD2,TRBJ2-1,TRBV7-9,-
TGCGCCAGCAGCCAGCACGGTGGGGGAGAGACCCAGTACTTC,CASSQHGGGETQYF,-,TRBJ2-5,TRBV4-1,once
TGTGCCAGCAGCACTGGGGGGTTTAATGAAAAACTGTTTTTT,CASSTGGFNEKLFF,-,TRBJ1-4,TRBV5-6,-
TGTGCCAGCAGTACCAGCGGAGTCTACGAGCAGTACTTC,CASSTSGVYEQYF,-,TRBJ2-7,TRBV27,-